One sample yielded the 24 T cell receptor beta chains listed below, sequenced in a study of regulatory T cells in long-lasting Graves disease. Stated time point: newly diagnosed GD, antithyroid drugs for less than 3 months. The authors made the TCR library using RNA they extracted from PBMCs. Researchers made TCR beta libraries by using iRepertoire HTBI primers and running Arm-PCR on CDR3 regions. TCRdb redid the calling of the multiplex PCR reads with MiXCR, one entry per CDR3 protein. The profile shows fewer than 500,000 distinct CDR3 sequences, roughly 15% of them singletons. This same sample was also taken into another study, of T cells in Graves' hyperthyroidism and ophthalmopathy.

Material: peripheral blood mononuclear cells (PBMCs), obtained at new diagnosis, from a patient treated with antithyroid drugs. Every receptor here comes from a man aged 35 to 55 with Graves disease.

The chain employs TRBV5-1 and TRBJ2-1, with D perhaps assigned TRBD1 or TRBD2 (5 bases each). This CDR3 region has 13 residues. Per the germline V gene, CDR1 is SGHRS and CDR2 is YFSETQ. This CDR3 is CASGGGVSNEQFF. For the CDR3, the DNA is TGCGCTTCGGGTGGGGGAGTAAGCAATGAGCAGTTCTTC.

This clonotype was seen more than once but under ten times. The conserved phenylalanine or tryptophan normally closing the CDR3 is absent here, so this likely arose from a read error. The CDR3 loop reads CASSQGITYGYTL. In DNA, the CDR3 is TGTGCCAGCAGCCAAGGGATTACCTATGGCTACACCCTC. This rearrangement joins TRBV3-1 to TRBJ1-2; unclear D gene. This CDR3 is 13 amino acids long. Germline CDR1 LGHDT, CDR2 YNNKEL (reference sequence). The V gene lost 1 base and the J gene lost 4 bases, with 7 bases spanning the gap.

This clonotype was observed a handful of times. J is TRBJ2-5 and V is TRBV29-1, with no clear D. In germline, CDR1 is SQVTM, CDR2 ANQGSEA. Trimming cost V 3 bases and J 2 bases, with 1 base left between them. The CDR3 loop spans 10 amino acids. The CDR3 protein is CSVEQETQYF. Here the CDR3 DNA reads TGCAGCGTTGAGCAAGAGACCCAGTACTTC.

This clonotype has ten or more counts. In nucleotides, the CDR3 is TGTGCCAGCAGCTCCCAGGGGGCGAGGACTGAAGCTTTCTTT. This translates into CASSSQGARTEAFF. The J gene is TRBJ1-1, the V gene TRBV11-2; 8 positions agree with TRBD1. CDR1 is SGHAT and CDR2 is FQNNGV in the germline V gene. CDR3 length: 14 amino acids. V was clipped by 4 bases and J by 5 bases; unmatched bases: 6.

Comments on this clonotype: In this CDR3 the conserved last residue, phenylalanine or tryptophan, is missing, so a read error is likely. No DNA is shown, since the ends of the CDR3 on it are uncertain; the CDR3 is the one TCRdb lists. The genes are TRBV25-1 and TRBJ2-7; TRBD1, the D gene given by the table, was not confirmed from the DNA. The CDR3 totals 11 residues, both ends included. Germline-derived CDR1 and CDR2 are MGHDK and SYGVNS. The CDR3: CASSHAGQYLL.

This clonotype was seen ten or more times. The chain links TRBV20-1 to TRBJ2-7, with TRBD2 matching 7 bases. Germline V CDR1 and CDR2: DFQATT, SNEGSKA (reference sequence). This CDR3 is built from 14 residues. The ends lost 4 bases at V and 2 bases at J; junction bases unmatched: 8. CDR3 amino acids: CSATSPSGTYEQYF. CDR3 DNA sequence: TGCAGTGCTACTTCCCCTAGCGGCACCTACGAGCAGTACTTC.

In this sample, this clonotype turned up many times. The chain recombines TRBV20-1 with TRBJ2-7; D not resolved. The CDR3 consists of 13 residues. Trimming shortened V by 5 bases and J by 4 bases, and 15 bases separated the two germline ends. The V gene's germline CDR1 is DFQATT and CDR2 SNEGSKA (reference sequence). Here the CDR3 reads CSAPNPAGYEQYF. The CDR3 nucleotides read TGCAGTGCTCCAAACCCAGCCGGGTACGAGCAGTACTTC.

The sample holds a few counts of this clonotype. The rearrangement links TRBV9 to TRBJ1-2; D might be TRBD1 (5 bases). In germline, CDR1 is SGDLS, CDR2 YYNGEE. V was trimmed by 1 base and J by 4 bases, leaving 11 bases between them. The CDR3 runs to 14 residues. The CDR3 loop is CASSVITGSYGYTF. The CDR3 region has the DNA TGTGCCAGCAGCGTAATAACAGGTTCCTATGGCTACACCTTC.

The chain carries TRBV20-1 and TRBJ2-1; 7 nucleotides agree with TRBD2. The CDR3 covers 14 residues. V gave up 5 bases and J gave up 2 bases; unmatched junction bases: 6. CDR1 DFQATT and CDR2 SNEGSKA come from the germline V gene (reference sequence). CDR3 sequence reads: CSAFTSATYNEQFF. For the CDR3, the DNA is TGCAGTGCTTTTACTAGCGCGACCTACAATGAGCAGTTCTTC.

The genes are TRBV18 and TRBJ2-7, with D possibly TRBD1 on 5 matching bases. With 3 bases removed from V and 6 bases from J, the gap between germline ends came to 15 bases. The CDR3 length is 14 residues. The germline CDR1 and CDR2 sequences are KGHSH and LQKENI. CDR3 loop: CASSPSRQSAEQYF. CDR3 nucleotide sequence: TGTGCCAGCTCACCCTCGCGACAGTCCGCCGAGCAGTACTTC.

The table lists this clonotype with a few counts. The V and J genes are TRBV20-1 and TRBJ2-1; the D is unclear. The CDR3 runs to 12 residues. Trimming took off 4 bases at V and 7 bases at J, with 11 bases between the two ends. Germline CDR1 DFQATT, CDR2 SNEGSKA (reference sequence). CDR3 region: CSANVRMNEQFF. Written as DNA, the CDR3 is TGCAGTGCTAACGTAAGGATGAATGAGCAGTTCTTC.

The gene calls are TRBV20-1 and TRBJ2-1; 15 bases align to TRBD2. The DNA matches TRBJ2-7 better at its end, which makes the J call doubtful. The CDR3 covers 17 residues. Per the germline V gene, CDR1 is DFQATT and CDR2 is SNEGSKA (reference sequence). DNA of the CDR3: TGCAGTGCCACGGGACTAGCGGGAGGAAGGTCCTACAATGAGCAGTACTTC. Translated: CSATGLAGGRSYNEQYF.

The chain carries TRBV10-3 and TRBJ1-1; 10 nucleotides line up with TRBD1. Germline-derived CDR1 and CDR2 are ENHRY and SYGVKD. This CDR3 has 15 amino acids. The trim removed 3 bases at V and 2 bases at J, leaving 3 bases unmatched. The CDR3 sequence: CAISEDRGQNTEAFF. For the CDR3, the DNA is TGTGCCATCAGTGAAGACAGGGGGCAAAACACTGAAGCTTTCTTT.

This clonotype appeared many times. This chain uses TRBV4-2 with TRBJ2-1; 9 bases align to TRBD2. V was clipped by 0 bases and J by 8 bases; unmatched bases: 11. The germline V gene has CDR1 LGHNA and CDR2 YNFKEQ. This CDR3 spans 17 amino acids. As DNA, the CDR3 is TGTGCCAGCAGCCAAGATCCCCTCCGCGGGAGGGCCGATGAGCAGTTCTTC. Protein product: CASSQDPLRGRADEQFF.

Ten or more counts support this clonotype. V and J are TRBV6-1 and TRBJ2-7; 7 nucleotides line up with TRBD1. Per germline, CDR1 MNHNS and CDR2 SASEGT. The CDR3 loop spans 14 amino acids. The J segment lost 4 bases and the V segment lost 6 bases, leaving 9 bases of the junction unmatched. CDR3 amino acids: CASSPRTGLYEQYF. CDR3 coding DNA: TGTGCCAGCAGCCCTAGGACAGGCCTTTACGAGCAGTACTTC.

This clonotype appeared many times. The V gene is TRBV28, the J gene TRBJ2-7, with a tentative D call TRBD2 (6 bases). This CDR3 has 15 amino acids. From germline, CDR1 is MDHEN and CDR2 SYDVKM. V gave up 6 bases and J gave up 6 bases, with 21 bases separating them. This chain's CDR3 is CASSPLFGTPAEQYF. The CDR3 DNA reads TGTGCCAGCAGCCCCCTGTTCGGGACTCCGGCCGAGCAGTACTTC.

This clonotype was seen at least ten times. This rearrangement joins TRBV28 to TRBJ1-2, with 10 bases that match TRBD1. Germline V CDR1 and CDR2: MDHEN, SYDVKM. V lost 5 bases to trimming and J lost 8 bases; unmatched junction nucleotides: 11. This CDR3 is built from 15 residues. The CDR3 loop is CASSPWTGGLSGYTF. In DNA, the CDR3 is TGTGCCAGCAGTCCCTGGACAGGGGGATTGAGCGGCTACACCTTC.

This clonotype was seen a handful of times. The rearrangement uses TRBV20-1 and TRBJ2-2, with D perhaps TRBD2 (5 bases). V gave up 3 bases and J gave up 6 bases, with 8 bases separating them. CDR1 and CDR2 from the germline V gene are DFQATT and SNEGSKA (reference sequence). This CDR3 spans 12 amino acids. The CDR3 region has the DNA TGCAGTGCTAGGTGGGGAGCCGGGGAGCTGTTTTTT. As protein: CSARWGAGELFF.

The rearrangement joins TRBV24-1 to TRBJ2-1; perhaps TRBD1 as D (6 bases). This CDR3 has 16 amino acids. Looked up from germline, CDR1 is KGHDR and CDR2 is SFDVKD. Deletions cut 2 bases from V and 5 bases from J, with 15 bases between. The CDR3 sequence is CATSDSGAGSHNEQFF. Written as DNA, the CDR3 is TGTGCCACCAGTGATTCAGGGGCGGGTAGTCACAATGAGCAGTTCTTC.

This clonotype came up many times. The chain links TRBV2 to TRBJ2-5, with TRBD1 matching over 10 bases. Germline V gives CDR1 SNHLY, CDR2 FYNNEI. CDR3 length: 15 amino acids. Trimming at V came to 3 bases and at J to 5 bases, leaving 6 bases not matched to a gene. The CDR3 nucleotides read TGTGCCAGCAGTGAGACAGGGGGCTGGAGGGAGACCCAGTACTTC. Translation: CASSETGGWRETQYF.

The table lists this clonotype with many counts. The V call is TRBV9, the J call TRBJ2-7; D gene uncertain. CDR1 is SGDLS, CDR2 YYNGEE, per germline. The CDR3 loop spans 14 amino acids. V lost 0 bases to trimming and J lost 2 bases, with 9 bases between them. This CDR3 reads CASSVAERTYEQYF. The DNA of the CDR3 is TGTGCCAGCAGCGTAGCTGAAAGGACCTACGAGCAGTACTTC.

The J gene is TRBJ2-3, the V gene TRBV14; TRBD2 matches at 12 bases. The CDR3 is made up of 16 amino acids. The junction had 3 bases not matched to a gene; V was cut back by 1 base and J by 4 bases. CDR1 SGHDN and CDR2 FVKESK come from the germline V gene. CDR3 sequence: CASSQGRLAGADTQYF. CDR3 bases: TGTGCCAGCAGCCAAGGCAGACTAGCGGGAGCAGATACGCAGTATTTT.

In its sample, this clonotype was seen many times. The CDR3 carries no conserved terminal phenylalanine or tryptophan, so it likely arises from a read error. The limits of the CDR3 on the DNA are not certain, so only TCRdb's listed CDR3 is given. CDR3 protein: CASSLKRD. The gene calls are TRBV28 and TRBJ1-2. The V gene's germline CDR1 is MDHEN and CDR2 SYDVKM. Inclusive of both ends, the CDR3 amounts to 8 amino acids.

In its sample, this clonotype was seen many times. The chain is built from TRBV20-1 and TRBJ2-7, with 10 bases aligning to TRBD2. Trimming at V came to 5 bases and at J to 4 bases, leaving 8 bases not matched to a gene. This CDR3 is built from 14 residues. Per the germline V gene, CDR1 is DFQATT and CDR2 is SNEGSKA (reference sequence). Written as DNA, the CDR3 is TGCAGTGCTGGGCTAGCGGGAGATCTATACGAGCAGTACTTC. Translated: CSAGLAGDLYEQYF.